This T cell receptor (beta chain) was identified in a study of cytomegalovirus exposure and HLA in healthy donors. The overall study: Within an early data release were 80 million to 90 million unique TCRs drawn from HLA-typed donors. Study-wide findings and caveats: Later analysis identified several of the most significant clusters that appeared linked to common viral pathogens. Under in vitro conditions, a few CMV-associated chains were confirmed as specific for CMV antigens.

The PCR had 60 Vbeta and 13 Jbeta primers. Libraries were prepared by immunoSEQ multiplex PCR; TCRdb keeps only in-frame clonotypes and omits some of them. The sample shows over 110,000 clones, 70% to 85% of them seen only once. Points on this clone: Its antigen is still unknown.

The CDR3 sequence is 14 residues long. Trimming shortened V by 5 bases and J by 5 bases, and 13 bases separated the two germline ends. Germline V gene data show CDR1 as SNHLY and CDR2 as FYNNEI. This sequence joins TRBV2 and TRBJ2-1; D uncertain. The sequenced sample consisted of PBMCs. The clonotype originates from a woman aged 55-69 years in good health and CMV-seropositive. CDR3: CASSLSQKNNEQFF. CDR3 nucleotides: TGTGCCAGCAGTTTAAGTCAGAAGAACAATGAGCAGTTCTTC. Full variable domain (remainder filled in from reference TRBV2 and TRBJ2-1): EPEVTQTPSHQVTQMGQEVILRCVPISNHLYFYWYRQILGQKVEFLVSFYNNEISEKSEIFDDQFSVERPDGSNFTLKIRSTKLEDSAMYFCASSLSQKNNEQFFGPGTRLTVL.